This T cell receptor (beta chain) originates from a study of cytomegalovirus exposure and HLA in healthy donors. Study-wide findings and caveats: It was in a later analysis that TCR association rates were seen to vary by HLA locus, highest for DRB1 and lowest for HLA-C.

The CDR3 length is 13 residues. CDR1 and CDR2 (germline): SGHDN, FVKESK. This clone was seen only once. Its antigen is not identified. One end of the junction does not line up with germline, which may come from a read error. A multiplex PCR was run with 60 Vbeta primers and 13 Jbeta primers. Sequenced by immunoSEQ multiplex PCR; TCRdb stores in-frame clones only, minus some. The sample carries around 130,000 clones, over 70% recorded once. V and J are TRBV14 and TRBJ2-5, with TRBD1 matching over 7 bases. Specimen: PBMCs. This TCR came from a man in his thirties or forties in good health and CMV-seronegative. CDR3 sequence: CASSPGTATRWHF. Written as DNA, the CDR3 is TGTGCCAGCAGCCCCGGGACAGCAACACGTTGGCACTTC.